This T cell receptor beta chain derives from a study of T cell repertoires in cytomegalovirus infection. Overall study context: Public TCR beta signatures provided an indication of both CMV infection and a matching HLA type.

TCRdb ran MiXCR on the reads and lists one entry per CDR3 protein. The sample lists around 900,000 distinct CDR3 sequences; 25% to 40% were seen once. Deletions cut 7 bases from V and 7 bases from J, with 14 bases between. The CDR3 covers 12 residues. Germline V lookup: CDR1 SEHNR, CDR2 FQNEAQ (reference sequence). About this clonotype itself: Its matching antigen is unknown.

Overall study findings and caveats: It was HLA-C-restricted CMV-specific TCR beta clonotypes that dominated the response ex vivo.

The rearrangement uses TRBV7-9 and TRBJ2-7; D gene unclear. The source of this sequence is a human donor in good health (CMV status not recorded). Some clones in this sample may be carry-over from other donors' samples. Sequencing was performed on cultured CD8+ T cells from PBMCs, taken from culture after CMV antigen stimulation. CDR3: CASTRKVGEQYF. CDR3 bases: TGTGCCAGCACCAGAAAAGTCGGGGAGCAGTACTTC.